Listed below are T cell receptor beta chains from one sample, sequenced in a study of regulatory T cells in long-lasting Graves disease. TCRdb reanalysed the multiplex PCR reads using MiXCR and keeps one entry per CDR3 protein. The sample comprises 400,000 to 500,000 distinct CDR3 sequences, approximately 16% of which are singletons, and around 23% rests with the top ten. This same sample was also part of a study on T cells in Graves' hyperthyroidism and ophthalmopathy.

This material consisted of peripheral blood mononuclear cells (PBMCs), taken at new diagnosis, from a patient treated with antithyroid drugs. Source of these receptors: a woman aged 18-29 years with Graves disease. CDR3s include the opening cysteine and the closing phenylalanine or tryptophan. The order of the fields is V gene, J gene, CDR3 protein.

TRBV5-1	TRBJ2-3	CASSLKAGAPFTDTQYF
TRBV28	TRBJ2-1	CASSLGLANPRNEQFF
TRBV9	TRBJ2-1	CASSVREGWNNEQFF
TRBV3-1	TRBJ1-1	CASSQGREAAFF
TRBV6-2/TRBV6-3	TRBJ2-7	CASSEAGGHSYEQYF
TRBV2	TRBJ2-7	CASREDRAETYEQYF
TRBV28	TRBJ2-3	CASMRLKADTQYF
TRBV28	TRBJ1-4	CASRSQGTTNEKLFF
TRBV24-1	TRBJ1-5	CATSEPPGQGANQPQHF
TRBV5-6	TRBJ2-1	CASSLETEKYNEQFF
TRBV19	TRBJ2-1	CASSIFGGGNEQFF
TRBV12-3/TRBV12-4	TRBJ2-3	CASSPRTITDTQYF
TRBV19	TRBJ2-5	CASSIDRDNQETQYF
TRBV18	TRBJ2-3	CASSPTPDQADTQYF
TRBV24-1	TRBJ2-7	CATSESGTPYEQYF
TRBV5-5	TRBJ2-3	CASSLDSLTDTQYF
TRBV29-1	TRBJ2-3	CSVELQVGDTQYF
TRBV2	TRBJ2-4	CASSGGQGVHIQYF
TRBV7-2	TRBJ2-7	CASSLFGVAGGYEQYF
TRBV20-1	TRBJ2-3	CSASLAGGNTDTQYF
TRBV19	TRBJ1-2	CASSIEGLVSGYTF
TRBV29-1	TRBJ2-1	CSVCLIAQGKVWDEQFF
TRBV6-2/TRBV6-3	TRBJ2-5	CASSYTTTPVMLEYQETQYF
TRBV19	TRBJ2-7	CARYYEQYF
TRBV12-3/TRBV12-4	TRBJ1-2	CASSWLGDRGMKGYTF
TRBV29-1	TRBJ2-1	CSVDSAGLTANEQFF